This entry lists 27 T cell receptor beta chains sequenced from one sample in a study of blood T cell repertoires in COVID-19. Only in-frame clones appear in the TCRdb table, and some are missing; sequencing was by immunoSEQ multiplex PCR. This table holds a few hundred thousand clones, about three quarters found once. Sequences were obtained from peripheral blood. The source is a woman in her 70s with acute or convalescent COVID-19.

The CDR3 DNA reads TGTGCCAGCAGCCTAAGCAGGATCTACTCCTATAATTCACCCCTCCACTTT. Protein sequence: CASSLSRIYSYNSPLHF. V usage is TRBV27 and J usage is TRBJ1-6; D remains unclear. The CDR3 contains 17 residues. Germline V gene data show CDR1 as MNHEY and CDR2 as SMNVEV (reference sequence). V lost 6 bases and J 0 bases, leaving 15 bases between the germline ends.

The chain is built from TRBV9 and TRBJ2-5; 7 nucleotides line up with TRBD2. CDR1 and CDR2 (germline): SGDLS, YYNGEE. The CDR3 runs to 15 residues. V lost 4 bases and J lost 5; bases outside the gene matches: 11. DNA for the CDR3: TGTGCCAGCAGCCGATTGACTAGCCTAGGGGAGACCCAGTACTTC. It is translated as CASSRLTSLGETQYF.

This chain joins TRBV7-8 and TRBJ2-3, with 14 bases lining up with TRBD2. With V trimmed by 3 bases and J by 5 bases, 4 bases remained unmatched. The CDR3 sequence is 16 residues long. CDR1 is SGHVS, CDR2 FQNEAQ, per germline. In nucleotides, the CDR3 is TGTGCCAGCAGCTTCCGACTAGCGGGGGGGCGAGATACGCAGTATTTT. It yields the protein CASSFRLAGGRDTQYF.

The chain has TRBV7-2 and TRBJ2-6; D unclear. CDR1 is SGHTA, CDR2 FQGNSA, per germline. V was clipped by 5 bases and J by 1 base, with 12 bases between them. This CDR3 has 16 amino acids. Here the CDR3 DNA reads TGTGCCAGCAGCACCCAGACGGGTTCTGGGGCCAACGTCCTGACTTTC. Amino acid sequence: CASSTQTGSGANVLTF.

The chain is built from TRBV19 and TRBJ2-6; the match to TRBD1 covers 7 bases. With 9 bases clipped from V and 8 bases from J, the junction kept 4 bases outside the gene matches. The germline V gene has CDR1 LNHDA and CDR2 SQIVND (reference sequence). This CDR3 has 12 amino acids. The CDR3 loop reads CASWDRTNVLTF. The CDR3, as DNA: TGTGCCAGCTGGGACAGAACCAACGTCCTGACTTTC.

The rearrangement joins TRBV6-1 to TRBJ1-1; no clear D. V was cut by 3 bases and J by 2 bases, with 13 bases left in between. CDR3 length: 15 residues. CDR1 is MNHNS, CDR2 SASEGT, per germline. This CDR3 is CASSDRRRSNTEAFF. The CDR3 bases are TGTGCCAGCAGTGATCGGAGACGTAGTAACACTGAAGCTTTCTTT.

V usage is TRBV27 and J usage is TRBJ2-3; no definite D call. Germline CDR1 is MNHEY and CDR2 is SMNVEV (reference sequence). The CDR3 consists of 13 residues. Trimming removed 9 bases from V and 1 base from J, with 11 bases in between. The chain's CDR3 is CASSKAGTDTQYF. CDR3 DNA: TGTGCCAGTTCCAAGGCGGGCACAGATACGCAGTATTTT.

The chain links TRBV5-1 to TRBJ2-3; D uncertain. Germline values: CDR1 SGHRS, CDR2 YFSETQ. Trimming cost V 6 bases and J 0 bases, with 8 bases left between them. This CDR3 has 13 residues. The CDR3 here is CASKGASTDTQYF. The CDR3 DNA follows: TGCGCCAGCAAAGGAGCTAGCACAGATACGCAGTATTTT.

The chain uses TRBV3-1 (or the pseudogene TRBV3-2) and TRBJ1-2; D gene uncertain. Per the germline V gene, CDR1 is LGHDT and CDR2 is YNNKEL (reference sequence). The CDR3 contains 14 residues. Trimming removed 0 bases at V and 8 bases at J, with 13 bases between. The CDR3 region has the DNA TGTGCCAGCAGCCAAGAAGGCTCTATCGGGGGCTACACCTTC. This sequence encodes CASSQEGSIGGYTF.

This clone was observed once. The CDR3 nucleotides read TGCGCCAGCAGCTACCAGAGCGGGTCCGAGCAGTACTTC. It translates to CASSYQSGSEQYF. The chain links TRBV4-1 to TRBJ2-7, with a tentative D call TRBD2 (6 bases). With 5 bases removed from V and 6 bases from J, the gap between germline ends came to 14 bases. Germline assignment: CDR1 MGHRA and CDR2 YSYEKL. This CDR3 region has 13 residues.

The chain joins TRBV11-3 to TRBJ2-5, with 7 bases aligning to TRBD1. The CDR3 length is 13 residues. After removal of 4 bases from V and 3 bases from J, the junction contained 2 bases not matched to a gene. CDR1 is SGHNT and CDR2 is YENEEA in the germline V gene. As DNA, the CDR3 is TGTGCCAGCAGCTCCGGGACAGAAGAGACCCAGTACTTC. Its protein product is CASSSGTEETQYF.

This chain links TRBV15 with TRBJ2-3; TRBD1 aligns across 7 bases. Germline CDR1 is LNHNV and CDR2 is YYDKDF (reference sequence). The CDR3 extends over 16 amino acids. V lost 5 bases and J lost 3; bases outside the gene matches: 11. CDR3 sequence reads: CATSGYTGAVTDTQYF. The CDR3 region has the DNA TGTGCCACCAGCGGATATACAGGGGCGGTAACAGATACGCAGTATTTT.

The chain carries TRBV9 and TRBJ2-2, with 8 bases matching TRBD2. V trimming: 5 bases; J trimming: 7 bases; junction bases outside the gene matches: 10. Germline V gene sequence: CDR1 SGDLS, CDR2 YYNGEE. The CDR3 extends over 15 amino acids. The CDR3 region is CASSVVAGTGGELFF. CDR3 in DNA: TGTGCCAGCAGTGTCGTAGCGGGGACCGGCGGGGAGCTGTTTTTT.

The chain joins TRBV12-5 to TRBJ2-3; 9 nucleotides align to TRBD1. The CDR3 has 15 residues. From germline, CDR1 is LGHNT and CDR2 FRNRAP. V was pared by 5 bases and J by 1 base, with 4 bases of the junction left unmatched. CDR3 residues: CASGIRTGGTDTQYF. In DNA, the CDR3 is TGTGCTAGTGGTATAAGGACAGGGGGCACAGATACGCAGTATTTT.

The gene calls are TRBV10-1 and TRBJ2-5; the match to TRBD1 covers 9 bases. The ends lost 4 bases at V and 7 bases at J; junction bases unmatched: 4. This CDR3 region has 13 residues. CDR1 WNHNN and CDR2 SYGVQD come from the germline V gene (reference sequence). The chain's CDR3 is CASSVGQGTTQYF. CDR3 sequence (DNA): TGCGCCAGCAGTGTTGGACAGGGGACGACCCAGTACTTC.

This chain links TRBV6-5 with TRBJ1-2, with 8 bases matching TRBD1. Germline CDR1 reads MNHEY; CDR2 reads SVGAGI. The CDR3 consists of 16 residues. The trim removed 3 bases at V and 1 base at J, leaving 7 bases unmatched. Written as DNA, the CDR3 is TGTGCCAGCAGTTATGTCCGAACAGGGGGTAACTATGGCTACACCTTC. The encoded protein is CASSYVRTGGNYGYTF.

This chain links TRBV7-3 with TRBJ1-3; the D is unclear. Trimming shortened V by 1 base and J by 8 bases, and 9 bases separated the two germline ends. The CDR3 has 13 amino acids. In germline, CDR1 is SGHTA, CDR2 FQGTGA. In nucleotides, the CDR3 is TGTGCCAGCAGCTTAAGGCCTCGGGACACCATATATTTT. This gives the protein CASSLRPRDTIYF.

The chain is built from TRBV11-1 and TRBJ2-7; D may be TRBD1 (6 bases). The CDR3 contains 12 residues. CDR1 and CDR2 from the germline V gene are SGHAT and FQDESV (reference sequence). V lost 5 bases, J lost 6 bases, and 11 bases lay in between. In DNA, the CDR3 is TGTGCCAGCAGCCGAGACAGGTCCGAGCAGTACTTC. Amino acid sequence: CASSRDRSEQYF.

V and J are TRBV7-9 and TRBJ2-3; D perhaps matches TRBD2 (5 bases). The CDR3 is made up of 16 amino acids. Trimming removed 6 bases at V and 0 bases at J, with 16 bases between. CDR1 SEHNR and CDR2 FQNEAQ come from the germline V gene (reference sequence). The CDR3 is CASRSILVSSTDTQYF. The DNA of the CDR3 is TGTGCCAGCAGATCGATACTAGTTTCCAGCACAGATACGCAGTATTTT. Looking up the rest from reference TRBV7-9 and TRBJ2-3 gives the full variable domain: DTGVSQNPRHKITKRGQNVTFRCDPISEHNRLYWYRQTLGQGPEFLTYFQNEAQLEKSRLLSDRFSAERPKGSFSTLEIQRTEQGDSAMYLCASRSILVSSTDTQYFGPGTRLTVL.

This sequence joins TRBV24-1 and TRBJ2-3; 9 nucleotides match TRBD2. The germline V gene has CDR1 KGHDR and CDR2 SFDVKD. This CDR3 has 16 residues. Trimming cost V 4 bases and J 5 bases; bases outside gene matches: 9. CDR3 coding DNA: TGTGCCACCAGTGACCAATCTCCGCGGGGGGGAGATACGCAGTATTTT. As protein: CATSDQSPRGGDTQYF.

This chain uses TRBV28 with TRBJ2-1; D remains unclear. Germline CDR1 MDHEN, CDR2 SYDVKM. This CDR3 contains 12 residues. V lost 3 bases to trimming and J lost 4 bases, with 4 bases between them. The chain's CDR3 is CASSLRYNEQFF. CDR3 nucleotides: TGTGCCAGCAGTTTGAGGTACAATGAGCAGTTCTTC.

V usage is TRBV12-3 or TRBV12-4 and J usage is TRBJ2-7, with D tentatively TRBD1 (6 bases). The CDR3 is 13 amino acids. The V and J ends lost 2 bases and 6 bases respectively, with 11 bases between them. CDR3 protein: CASSLNRVSEQYF. CDR3 nucleotides: TGTGCCAGCAGTTTAAACAGGGTGTCCGAGCAGTACTTC.

The chain recombines TRBV4-2 with TRBJ2-3; the match to TRBD2 covers 12 bases. The CDR3 spans 17 residues. The J segment lost 5 bases and the V segment lost 4 bases, leaving 10 bases of the junction unmatched. Germline assignment: CDR1 LGHNA and CDR2 YNFKEQ. CDR3 sequence reads: CASSPAATSGGIDTQYF. The CDR3 nucleotides read TGTGCCAGCAGCCCAGCGGCGACTAGCGGGGGTATAGATACGCAGTATTTT.

The chain recombines TRBV2 with TRBJ1-1; 8 nucleotides align to TRBD1. V dropped 7 bases and J dropped 5; count of bases not matched to a gene: 6. The CDR3 spans 13 residues. Germline loops: CDR1 SNHLY, CDR2 FYNNEI. This CDR3 is CASILDRVTEAFF. The CDR3, as DNA: TGTGCCAGCATCTTGGACAGGGTGACTGAAGCTTTCTTT.

Of note for this clone: A read error may account for a junction end that differs from germline. The chain links TRBV7-8 to TRBJ2-1; tentative D call: TRBD2 (5 bases). CDR3 length: 16 amino acids. CDR1 is SGHVS, CDR2 FQNEAQ, per germline. CDR3 region: CASGFRGRNSYNEQFF. CDR3 in DNA: TGTGCCAGCGGCTTCCGGGGAAGGAACTCCTACAATGAGCAGTTCTTC.

The chain combines TRBV7-3 with TRBJ2-3, with 9 bases lining up with TRBD1. The germline V gene has CDR1 SGHTA and CDR2 FQGTGA. V shed 3 bases, J shed 8 bases, and the junction held 6 bases outside the gene matches. The CDR3 spans 14 residues. CDR3 amino acids: CASSLGTGSGTQYF. DNA for the CDR3: TGTGCCAGCAGCTTGGGGACAGGGTCGGGTACGCAGTATTTT.

J is TRBJ1-6 and V is TRBV2; D unresolved. CDR3 length equals 15 residues. V was clipped by 7 bases and J by 0 bases, with 10 bases between them. CDR1 is SNHLY, CDR2 FYNNEI, per germline. The CDR3 nucleotides are TGTGCCAGCAAGGTCAGCGGCTCCTATAATTCACCCCTCCACTTT. This sequence encodes CASKVSGSYNSPLHF.